These T cell receptor beta chains were read from a single sample in a study of a mutant IDH1 vaccine in newly diagnosed glioma. Method: immunoSEQ multiplex PCR; TCRdb's copy keeps in-frame clones and lacks some. The data contain around 99,000 clones, over 75% of them seen just once; the ten biggest clones take up roughly 7%. The sequenced sample was PBMCs, obtained from a glioma patient treated with radiotherapy, temozolomide or both. Receptors originate from a man aged 40-49 years with glioma. Both conserved end residues are part of each CDR3. The D gene is left open where the match is weak. The size field is filled for only some rows; it gives once, few, many or a size class.

>NA|TRBJ2-7|TRBV7-9|NA
CASSSIDRTPYEQYF
TGTGCCAGCAGCTCCATCGACAGGACCCCCTACGAGCAGTACTTC
>NA|TRBJ2-3|TRBV30|NA
CAWSVNPDTQYF
TGTGCCTGGAGTGTGAACCCAGATACGCAGTATTTT
>NA|TRBJ2-7|TRBV29-1|NA
CSVDRGYEQYF
TGCAGCGTTGATAGAGGGTACGAGCAGTACTTC
>TRBD1|TRBJ2-2|TRBV4-2|NA
CASSQRQGADTGELFF
TGTGCCAGCAGCCAAAGACAGGGGGCTGACACCGGGGAGCTGTTTTTT
>TRBD2|TRBJ2-7|TRBV4-1|NA
CASSRLRGSYEQYF
TGCGCCAGCAGCCGGCTGCGGGGGTCCTACGAGCAGTACTTC
>NA|TRBJ1-3|TRBV29-1|NA
CSGAKSSGNTIYF
TGCAGCGGAGCGAAAAGCTCTGGAAACACCATATATTTT
>NA|TRBJ2-4|TRBV20-1|few
CSARIQYF
TGCAGTGCGAGGATTCAGTACTTC
>NA|TRBJ1-1|TRBV6-4|few
CASSDRPRATEAFF
TGTGCCAGCAGTGATCGACCGAGGGCCACTGAAGCTTTCTTT
>TRBD2|TRBJ2-1|TRBV11-2|NA
CASSPGTSGAIHEQFF
TGTGCCAGCAGCCCGGGGACTAGCGGGGCCATCCATGAGCAGTTCTTC
>NA|TRBJ2-7|TRBV6-7|few
CPNQGSSYEQYF
TGTCCCAACCAAGGGTCCTCCTACGAGCAGTACTTC
>TRBD2|TRBJ2-4|TRBV6-6|NA
CASSYSSGRRDIQYF
TGTGCCAGCAGTTACTCGAGCGGGAGGCGGGACATTCAGTACTTC
>TRBD1|TRBJ2-1|TRBV9|medium-sized
CASTPFTGGLGEQFF
TGTGCCAGCACCCCCTTTACAGGGGGGTTAGGTGAGCAGTTCTTC
>NA|TRBJ2-4|TRBV9|NA
CASSPPTGLGDKNIQYF
TGTGCCAGCAGCCCCCCGACGGGCCTCGGCGACAAAAACATTCAGTACTTC
>NA|TRBJ2-5|TRBV5-5|NA
CASSPVGLMQETQYF
TGTGCCAGCAGTCCTGTTGGGCTGATGCAAGAGACCCAGTACTTC
>NA|TRBJ1-2|TRBV4-3|NA
CASSQENVSGYTF
TGCGCCAGCAGCCAAGAAAATGTATCCGGCTACACCTTC
>TRBD1|TRBJ2-1|TRBV11-1|NA
CASSLTSTGYYNEQFF
TGTGCCAGCAGCTTAACGTCGACAGGGTACTACAATGAGCAGTTCTTC
>NA|TRBJ1-6|TRBV5-5|NA
CASSFYNGSPLHF
TGTGCCAGCAGCTTTTATAACGGTTCACCCCTCCACTTT
>NA|TRBJ2-1|TRBV27|NA
CASSLSISGPQFF
TGTGCCAGCAGTTTATCGATTTCCGGTCCGCAGTTCTTC
>NA|TRBJ1-6|TRBV7-9|NA
CASSLGDSYNSPLHF
TGTGCCAGCAGCTTGGGGGACTCCTATAATTCACCCCTCCACTTT
>TRBD1|TRBJ1-6|TRBV18|NA
CASSPGQGKSPLHF
TGTGCCAGCTCACCGGGACAGGGTAAATCACCCCTCCACTTT
>NA|TRBJ1-1|TRBV13|few
CASSPSLAFTEAFF
TGTGCCAGCAGCCCAAGCCTCGCTTTCACTGAAGCTTTCTTT
>TRBD1|TRBJ1-3|TRBV27|NA
CASKLSGTGVGNTIYF
TGTGCCAGCAAGTTAAGCGGGACAGGGGTTGGAAACACCATATATTTT
>NA|TRBJ2-7|TRBV4-3|NA
CASSQDSQSYEQYF
TGCGCCAGCAGCCAAGATAGTCAATCCTACGAGCAGTACTTC
>NA|TRBJ2-7|TRBV5-1|NA
CASSSTPGHDEQYF
TGCGCCAGCAGCTCTACACCGGGGCACGACGAGCAGTACTTC
>NA|TRBJ1-2|TRBV7-9|NA
CASSLDRGAYGYTF
TGTGCCAGCAGCTTAGATCGGGGCGCCTATGGCTACACCTTC
>NA|TRBJ1-2|TRBV9|few
CASSVVSWAYGYTF
TGTGCCAGCAGCGTAGTAAGTTGGGCCTATGGCTACACCTTC
>NA|TRBJ2-7|TRBV7-2|NA
CASSRAGTGLSREQYF
TGTGCCAGCAGTCGAGCGGGGACAGGTCTGTCGCGCGAGCAGTACTTC
>NA|TRBJ2-7|TRBV28|NA
CANSFKDGTYEQYF
TGTGCCAACAGTTTCAAGGACGGGACATACGAGCAGTACTTC
>NA|TRBJ1-2|TRBV27|NA
CASSLSRRDGYTF
TGTGCCAGCAGTTTATCGCGGCGTGATGGCTACACCTTC
>NA|TRBJ1-1|TRBV6-1|few
CASSEHEARTEAFF
TGTGCCAGCAGTGAACATGAGGCTAGAACTGAAGCTTTCTTT
>NA|TRBJ1-4|TRBV28|NA
CASSSGPLNEKLFF
TGTGCCAGCAGCTCGGGGCCGCTGAATGAAAAACTGTTTTTT